This note documents a single T cell receptor (beta chain) sequence. Its cognate antigen is unknown. Treatment meaning: approximately nine-day PBMC culture with coronavirus spike peptide pools or control peptides (ViraFEST assay). According to the study, CD4+ T cells from the unexposed donor were gathered ahead of the COVID-19 pandemic (2011-2018). This sample is drawn from a study of vaccination and CD4 T cells after COVID-19. The CDR3 runs to 13 residues. Trimming left V 6 bases short and J 1 base short, with 7 bases between. In germline, CDR1 is MDHEN, CDR2 SYDVKM. Researchers used the Oncomine TCR Beta short-read assay to sequence DNA from cultured CD4+ T cells. Genomic DNA was isolated from CD4+ T cells that had been cultured. MiXCR, run by TCRdb on the PCR reads, gives a single entry per CDR3 protein. Counted here are thousands of distinct CDR3 sequences, 35% to 40% occurring once; the ten biggest clones make up around 30%.

The rearrangement uses TRBV28 and TRBJ1-5; no firm D call. The sample comprised CD4+ T cells from blood, cultured in vitro. This receptor was identified in a human donor in good health. The CDR3 DNA reads TGTGCCAGCAGCCCGGACAGCAATCAGCCCCAGCATTTT. It codes for CASSPDSNQPQHF.